The rows below give T cell receptor beta chains drawn from one sample of a study of radiotherapy plus CTLA-4 blockade in lung cancer. The protocol was immunoSEQ multiplex PCR, while the TCRdb copy is restricted to in-frame clones and leaves out a portion. The sample shows 50,000 to 75,000 clones, about 80% of them seen only once. The specimen comprised peripheral blood, sampled from a patient treated with radiotherapy plus ipilimumab. Every receptor here comes from a human donor with non-small cell lung cancer who had a complete response to radiotherapy plus ipilimumab. Both conserved end residues are part of each CDR3. The D gene is left open where the match is weak. Some rows mark clone size as missing; the rest say once, few, many or name a class of expanded clone.

cdr3_aa: CASSLVSSGGDTQYF
cdr3_nt: TGTGCCAGCAGCTTAGTGTCTAGCGGGGGTGATACGCAGTATTTT
v_call: TRBV7-2
clone_size: once
j_call: TRBJ2-3
d_call: TRBD2

cdr3_aa: CASSYKGSSYEQYF
cdr3_nt: TGTGCCAGCAGTTACAAGGGTTCCTCCTACGAGCAGTACTTC
v_call: TRBV6-5
clone_size: .
j_call: TRBJ2-7
d_call: .

cdr3_aa: CASSPRTGAYEQYF
cdr3_nt: TGCGCCAGCAGCCCTCGGACAGGGGCCTACGAGCAGTACTTC
v_call: TRBV4-3
clone_size: .
j_call: TRBJ2-7
d_call: TRBD1

cdr3_aa: CASSQDPDNQPQHF
cdr3_nt: TGCGCCAGCAGCCAAGATCCCGACAATCAGCCCCAGCATTTT
v_call: TRBV4-1
clone_size: .
j_call: TRBJ1-5
d_call: .

cdr3_aa: CASSVGRQGLGEAFF
cdr3_nt: TGTGCCAGCAGCGTAGGTCGACAGGGTTTGGGCGAAGCTTTCTTT
v_call: TRBV9
clone_size: .
j_call: TRBJ1-1
d_call: TRBD1

cdr3_aa: CASRTGTNTDTQYF
cdr3_nt: TGTGCCAGCAGAACCGGGACTAACACAGATACGCAGTATTTT
v_call: TRBV6-5
clone_size: .
j_call: TRBJ2-3
d_call: TRBD2

cdr3_aa: CASSKTNEQFF
cdr3_nt: TGTGCCAGCAGCAAAACTAATGAGCAGTTCTTC
v_call: TRBV7-6
clone_size: .
j_call: TRBJ2-1
d_call: .

cdr3_aa: CASSSNQETQYF
cdr3_nt: TGTGCCAGCAGCTCCAACCAAGAGACCCAGTACTTC
v_call: TRBV5-5
clone_size: once
j_call: TRBJ2-5
d_call: .

cdr3_aa: CASSLFSSETQYF
cdr3_nt: TGCGCCAGCAGCTTGTTTAGTTCAGAGACCCAGTACTTC
v_call: TRBV5-1
clone_size: .
j_call: TRBJ2-5
d_call: .

cdr3_aa: CATVDPSLGTQYF
cdr3_nt: TGTGCCACCGTGGATCCTTCCTTAGGTACGCAGTATTTT
v_call: TRBV6-6
clone_size: once
j_call: TRBJ2-3
d_call: .

cdr3_aa: CASSVEAYEQFF
cdr3_nt: TGTGCCAGCAGCGTAGAGGCCTATGAGCAGTTCTTC
v_call: TRBV9
clone_size: once
j_call: TRBJ2-1
d_call: .

cdr3_aa: CASSKRTLSNQPQHF
cdr3_nt: TGTGCCAGCAGCAAACGGACGTTAAGCAATCAGCCCCAGCATTTT
v_call: TRBV21-1
clone_size: medium-sized
j_call: TRBJ1-5
d_call: .

cdr3_aa: CASRLAAQETQYF
cdr3_nt: TGTGCCAGCAGACTAGCGGCCCAAGAGACCCAGTACTTC
v_call: TRBV7-2
clone_size: .
j_call: TRBJ2-5
d_call: TRBD2

cdr3_aa: CASSRQTGTQETQYF
cdr3_nt: TGTGCCAGCAGCCGGCAGACAGGGACACAAGAGACCCAGTACTTC
v_call: TRBV7-8
clone_size: .
j_call: TRBJ2-5
d_call: TRBD1

cdr3_aa: CASSLDRGAEAFF
cdr3_nt: TGTGCCAGCAGCCTGGACAGGGGGGCTGAAGCTTTCTTT
v_call: TRBV7-2
clone_size: .
j_call: TRBJ1-1
d_call: TRBD1

cdr3_aa: CATSRDRGAGELFF
cdr3_nt: TGTGCCACCAGCAGGGACAGGGGCGCCGGGGAGCTGTTTTTT
v_call: TRBV15
clone_size: .
j_call: TRBJ2-2
d_call: TRBD1

cdr3_aa: CASSETGFNQPQHF
cdr3_nt: TGTGCCAGCAGTGAGACAGGTTTCAATCAGCCCCAGCATTTT
v_call: TRBV2
clone_size: .
j_call: TRBJ1-5
d_call: .

cdr3_aa: CASSASRGLPSGNTIYF
cdr3_nt: TGTGCCAGCAGCGCTAGCAGGGGGCTGCCCTCTGGAAACACCATATATTTT
v_call: TRBV7-8
clone_size: few
j_call: TRBJ1-3
d_call: TRBD1

cdr3_aa: CASSPGLEDGELFF
cdr3_nt: TGTGCCAGCTCACCGGGGCTAGAGGACGGGGAGCTGTTTTTT
v_call: TRBV18
clone_size: .
j_call: TRBJ2-2
d_call: .

cdr3_aa: CASSLGVGSEQFF
cdr3_nt: TGTGCCAGCAGCTTAGGGGTCGGCAGTGAGCAGTTCTTC
v_call: TRBV7-2
clone_size: .
j_call: TRBJ2-1
d_call: .

cdr3_aa: CASSYGGRRGEAFF
cdr3_nt: TGTGCCAGCAGTTACGGGGGACGAAGGGGCGAAGCTTTCTTT
v_call: TRBV6-5
clone_size: .
j_call: TRBJ1-1
d_call: .

cdr3_aa: CASRTDRGGYTF
cdr3_nt: TGTGCCAGCAGAACGGACAGGGGTGGCTACACCTTC
v_call: TRBV6-6
clone_size: .
j_call: TRBJ1-2
d_call: TRBD1

cdr3_aa: CASSLGRRTSASDTQYF
cdr3_nt: TGTGCCAGCAGCTTAGGTCGCCGGACTAGTGCTTCAGATACGCAGTATTTT
v_call: TRBV7-8
clone_size: .
j_call: TRBJ2-3
d_call: TRBD2

cdr3_aa: CASSPTTGGVETQYF
cdr3_nt: TGCGCCAGCAGCCCAACGACAGGGGGCGTGGAGACCCAGTACTTC
v_call: TRBV4-3
clone_size: .
j_call: TRBJ2-5
d_call: TRBD1

cdr3_aa: CASSSAGRPSTDTQYF
cdr3_nt: TGTGCCAGCAGTTCGGCCGGGCGTCCTAGCACAGATACGCAGTATTTT
v_call: TRBV27
clone_size: .
j_call: TRBJ2-3
d_call: .

cdr3_aa: CASSFRQEISYNEQFF
cdr3_nt: TGTGCCAGCAGCTTCCGACAGGAGATCTCCTACAATGAGCAGTTCTTC
v_call: TRBV7-2
clone_size: .
j_call: TRBJ2-1
d_call: .

cdr3_aa: CASNLSGVGGEKLFF
cdr3_nt: TGTGCCAGCAATTTAAGTGGGGTGGGAGGTGAAAAACTGTTTTTT
v_call: TRBV28
clone_size: .
j_call: TRBJ1-4
d_call: .

cdr3_aa: CASSEWGVVFGANVLTF
cdr3_nt: TGTGCCAGCAGTGAATGGGGAGTCGTCTTTGGGGCCAACGTCCTGACTTTC
v_call: TRBV6-1
clone_size: .
j_call: TRBJ2-6
d_call: .

cdr3_aa: CASSEGTGGAVQPQHF
cdr3_nt: TGTGCCAGCAGTGAAGGGACAGGGGGCGCCGTTCAGCCCCAGCATTTT
v_call: TRBV6-1
clone_size: few
j_call: TRBJ1-5
d_call: TRBD1

cdr3_aa: CASSLGLGTSMWEQFF
cdr3_nt: TGTGCCAGCAGCTTAGGGCTGGGGACTAGCATGTGGGAGCAGTTCTTC
v_call: TRBV11-2
clone_size: .
j_call: TRBJ2-1
d_call: TRBD2

cdr3_aa: CASSQLESSYNEQFF
cdr3_nt: TGCGCCAGCAGCCAACTCGAAAGCTCCTACAATGAGCAGTTCTTC
v_call: TRBV4-3
clone_size: .
j_call: TRBJ2-1
d_call: .

cdr3_aa: CASSWDRVGGTEAFF
cdr3_nt: TGTGCCAGTAGTTGGGACAGAGTGGGGGGAACTGAAGCTTTCTTT
v_call: TRBV19
clone_size: .
j_call: TRBJ1-1
d_call: TRBD1

cdr3_aa: CASSLSPRTGGAFF
cdr3_nt: TGTGCCAGCAGCTTATCCCCGCGGACCGGTGGAGCTTTCTTT
v_call: TRBV7-2
clone_size: .
j_call: TRBJ1-1
d_call: .

cdr3_aa: CASSVGPSSTDTQYF
cdr3_nt: TGTGCCAGCAGCGTAGGGCCTAGTAGCACAGATACGCAGTATTTT
v_call: TRBV9
clone_size: .
j_call: TRBJ2-3
d_call: .

cdr3_aa: CASSLGGRTEAFF
cdr3_nt: TGTGCCAGCAGCTTAGGGGGAAGGACTGAAGCTTTCTTT
v_call: TRBV7-6
clone_size: .
j_call: TRBJ1-1
d_call: .